This is a list of T cell receptor beta chains from one sample in a study of T cell responses to AZD1222 COVID-19 vaccine. Assay used: immunoSEQ multiplex PCR; TCRdb lists only in-frame clones, some missing. The table lists about 170,000 clones, more than 90% of them singletons. Sequencing used peripheral blood, obtained on day 0 of AZD1222 vaccination. The receptor set was obtained from an adult in good health. Each CDR3 is given with its conserved first and last residue. A D gene is named only where the DNA matches it firmly. For some rows the clone size is stated as once, few or many, or as a class when expanded; others skip it.

J gene | CDR3 length | V gene | clone size | D gene | CDR3 DNA | CDR3 protein
TRBJ2-1 | 16 | TRBV27 | NA | TRBD2 | TGTGCCAGCAGCCGTGGACTAGCGGGAGGCTACAATGAGCAGTTCTTC | CASSRGLAGGYNEQFF
TRBJ2-7 | 16 | TRBV15 | NA | TRBD1 | TGTGCCACCAGCAGAACTGTCCTAACAGGGGTCCCCGAGCAGTACTTC | CATSRTVLTGVPEQYF
TRBJ1-1 | 16 | TRBV19 | NA | TRBD1 | TGTGCCAGTAGTCACGGGACAGGGGTCCGCCACACTGAAGCTTTCTTT | CASSHGTGVRHTEAFF
TRBJ2-7 | 12 | TRBV29-1 | NA | NA | TGCAGCGTTGCCCGGGAGCTCCACGAGCAGTACTTC | CSVARELHEQYF
TRBJ2-7 | 16 | TRBV4-1 | NA | TRBD1 | TGCGCCAGCAGCCAAGATGGGACAGGGGTTCCCTACGAGCAGTACTTC | CASSQDGTGVPYEQYF
TRBJ1-4 | 14 | TRBV6-4 | once | NA | TGTGCCAGCAGTGAGGACACAACTAATGAAAAACTGTTTTTT | CASSEDTTNEKLFF
TRBJ2-1 | 16 | TRBV5-4 | NA | TRBD2 | TGTGCCAGCAGCTTGGGACTAGCGGGAGTTGGCGATGAGCAGTTCTTC | CASSLGLAGVGDEQFF
TRBJ2-2 | 15 | TRBV18 | NA | TRBD2 | TGTGCCAGCTCACCCGGACTAGCATCTCTCGGGGAGCTGTTTTTT | CASSPGLASLGELFF
TRBJ1-1 | 13 | TRBV29-1 | NA | NA | TGCAGCGTTGTCCGGCAGGGGAACACTGAAGCTTTCTTT | CSVVRQGNTEAFF
TRBJ1-3 | 14 | TRBV19 | NA | NA | TGTGCCAGTAGCCCCGGGACTGTCGGAAACACCATATATTTT | CASSPGTVGNTIYF
TRBJ1-1 | 16 | TRBV11-1 | NA | NA | TGTGCCAGCAGCTTAGATTGGGGGCGAATGAACACTGAAGCTTTCTTT | CASSLDWGRMNTEAFF
TRBJ2-1 | 11 | TRBV4-1 | NA | NA | TGCGCCAGCAGCCACGGCAATGAGCAGTTCTTC | CASSHGNEQFF
TRBJ1-2 | 13 | TRBV7-9 | NA | NA | TGTGCCAGCAGCGGAGGGAGCTTCTATGGCTACACCTTC | CASSGGSFYGYTF
TRBJ1-5 | 14 | TRBV6-5 | NA | NA | TGTGCCGCCCTCAGGGCGGGAAGCAATCAGCCCCAGCATTTT | CAALRAGSNQPQHF
TRBJ1-6 | 12 | TRBV11-2 | NA | NA | TGTGCCAGCAACGGGGATGTTTCACCCCTCCACTTT | CASNGDVSPLHF
TRBJ1-5 | 14 | TRBV27 | NA | TRBD1 | TGTGCCAGCAGTTTAGGACAGGCAACTCAGCCCCAGCATTTT | CASSLGQATQPQHF
TRBJ2-5 | 14 | TRBV29-1 | NA | NA | TGCAGCGTTGAAGGTCCCGCCTCTTGGGAGACCCAGTACTTC | CSVEGPASWETQYF
TRBJ1-5 | 15 | TRBV2 | NA | TRBD1 | TGTGCCAGCAGTGATCTGGGACAGGGGAATCAGCCCCAGCATTTT | CASSDLGQGNQPQHF